Shown below are 13 T cell receptor beta chains from a single sample sequenced in a study of T-cell memory formation after mild COVID-19. Each CDR3 protein is one row after TCRdb ran MiXCR on the 5' RACE reads. The repertoire holds approximately 560,000 distinct CDR3 sequences, with approximately 15% as singletons. Sequenced sample: PBMCs or a T cell subset sorted from them (not recorded which). The receptors were sampled from an adult woman who had mild COVID-19 (a few samples of this study predate the infection). Cell type and time point are not known.

This clonotype showed up many times. The chain employs TRBV28 and TRBJ2-3; TRBD2 aligns across 12 bases. The CDR3 sequence is 15 residues long. Trimming cost V 6 bases and J 5 bases; bases outside gene matches: 6. CDR1 and CDR2 (germline): MDHEN, SYDVKM. The DNA for the CDR3 is TGTGCCAGCAGAAATCTAGCGGGAGGGTTAGATACGCAGTATTTT. Its translation is CASRNLAGGLDTQYF.

This clonotype was seen repeatedly, ten times or more. The chain carries TRBV5-1 and TRBJ2-2; 9 bases fit TRBD1. V shed 7 bases, J shed 4 bases, and the junction held 8 bases outside the gene matches. This CDR3 is built from 15 residues. Germline V gene data show CDR1 as SGHRS and CDR2 as YFSETQ. CDR3 sequence reads: CASEGGQGTTGELFF. In DNA, the CDR3 is TGCGCCAGCGAGGGAGGACAGGGGACCACCGGGGAGCTGTTTTTT.

There are a few counts of this clonotype. This sequence joins TRBV3-1 and TRBJ1-2; 12 nucleotides match TRBD1. Germline values: CDR1 LGHDT, CDR2 YNNKEL (reference sequence). The CDR3 sequence is 15 residues long. Germline trimming cut 4 bases from V and 4 bases from J; bases unmatched to any gene: 4. CDR3 nucleotides: TGTGCCAGCAGCCGGGGACAGGGGGCCCCCTATGGCTACACCTTC. It codes for CASSRGQGAPYGYTF.

This clonotype was seen only a few times. The chain links TRBV7-3 to TRBJ2-2, with D possibly matching TRBD2 (6 bases). This CDR3 comprises 15 residues. Germline values: CDR1 SGHTA, CDR2 FQGTGA. The germline V and J ends were trimmed by 3 bases and 0 bases, with 8 bases remaining between them. CDR3 loop: CASSFGGTNTGELFF. As DNA, the CDR3 is TGTGCCAGCAGCTTCGGCGGGACGAACACCGGGGAGCTGTTTTTT.

The chain links TRBV5-1 to TRBJ1-1; TRBD1 is a possible D gene (5 bases). V was shortened by 0 bases and J by 4 bases, with 16 bases between the two germline ends. The germline V gene encodes CDR1 SGHRS and CDR2 YFSETQ. The CDR3 is 16 amino acids. This CDR3 is CASSLALTPGATEAFF. For the CDR3, the DNA is TGCGCCAGCAGCTTGGCCCTTACTCCTGGGGCCACTGAAGCTTTCTTT.

This clonotype came up a few times. V gene TRBV5-6 combines with J gene TRBJ1-5; tentative D call: TRBD1 (5 bases). The length of the CDR3 is 16 residues. Per the germline V gene, CDR1 is SGHDT and CDR2 is YYEEEE. Trimming left V 2 bases short and J 4 bases short, with 16 bases between. As DNA, the CDR3 is TGTGCCAGCAGCTTTAGGGGCGGGTTATGGAATCAGCCCCAGCATTTT. Protein: CASSFRGGLWNQPQHF.

This chain joins TRBV5-1 and TRBJ1-2, with a possible D match to TRBD1 (6 bases). Germline V gene lookup returns CDR1 SGHRS and CDR2 YFSETQ. Trimming shortened V by 1 base and J by 4 bases, and 20 bases separated the two germline ends. The CDR3 has 17 residues. The CDR3 nucleotides read TGCGCCAGCAGCTTGAATGGGGGCCAGGGCGAGGGCTATGGCTACACCTTC. This encodes CASSLNGGQGEGYGYTF.

J is TRBJ2-1 and V is TRBV2; D is undetermined. Germline CDR1 and CDR2: SNHLY and FYNNEI. The CDR3 loop spans 13 amino acids. V lost 1 base and J lost 4, with 5 bases in between. The CDR3 nucleotides read TGTGCCAGCAGTGAAGAACGGTACAATGAGCAGTTCTTC. Translating it yields CASSEERYNEQFF. The full variable domain, completed using reference TRBV2 and TRBJ2-1, is EPEVTQTPSHQVTQMGQEVILRCVPISNHLYFYWYRQILGQKVEFLVSFYNNEISEKSEIFDDQFSVERPDGSNFTLKIRSTKLEDSAMYFCASSEERYNEQFFGPGTRLTVL.

This clonotype occurred a few times. V is TRBV6-5 and J is TRBJ1-3; the D gene is possibly TRBD1 (5 bases). The CDR3 contains 15 residues. The V gene lost 5 bases and the J gene lost 0 bases, with 11 bases spanning the gap. The germline V gene has CDR1 MNHEY and CDR2 SVGAGI. The CDR3 DNA reads TGTGCCAGCAGTGGATCGACAGTCTCTGGAAACACCATATATTTT. Translation: CASSGSTVSGNTIYF.

The chain uses TRBV5-5 and TRBJ2-3, with D maybe TRBD2 (7 bases). The CDR3 covers 18 residues. The germline CDR1 and CDR2 sequences are SGHKS and YYEKEE (reference sequence). V was shortened by 1 base and J by 0 bases, with 18 bases between the two germline ends. The CDR3 here is CASSLSVRGSGSTDTQYF. Here the CDR3 DNA reads TGTGCCAGCAGCTTGAGCGTCAGGGGTAGCGGGAGCACAGATACGCAGTATTTT.

There are a few counts of this clonotype. This chain uses TRBV4-3 with TRBJ2-7; weak D call: TRBD2 (5 bases). CDR1 is LGHNA and CDR2 is YSLEER in the germline V gene. The CDR3 spans 15 residues. V lost 2 bases and J lost 5, with 16 bases in between. The CDR3 DNA is TGCGCCAGCAGCCAATCGCGGGTGGGCTACCACGAGCAGTACTTC. Its translation is CASSQSRVGYHEQYF.

The chain combines TRBV7-8 with TRBJ2-3; D not resolved. Germline V gene sequence: CDR1 SGHVS, CDR2 FQNEAQ. The V gene lost 5 bases and the J gene lost 4 bases, with 16 bases spanning the gap. This CDR3 comprises 15 residues. The CDR3 nucleotides read TGTGCCAGCAGCCCCCCCCCAGGTCCCGCAGATACGCAGTATTTT. Its translation: CASSPPPGPADTQYF.

The chain combines TRBV20-1 with TRBJ2-7, with a possible D match to TRBD2 (5 bases). Germline CDR1 and CDR2: DFQATT and SNEGSKA (reference sequence). Trimming stripped 1 base from V and 3 bases from J, with 16 bases between. The CDR3 covers 15 residues. CDR3 residues: CSARVRRPGDYEQYF. The CDR3, as DNA: TGCAGTGCTAGAGTGAGACGACCCGGGGACTACGAGCAGTACTTC.